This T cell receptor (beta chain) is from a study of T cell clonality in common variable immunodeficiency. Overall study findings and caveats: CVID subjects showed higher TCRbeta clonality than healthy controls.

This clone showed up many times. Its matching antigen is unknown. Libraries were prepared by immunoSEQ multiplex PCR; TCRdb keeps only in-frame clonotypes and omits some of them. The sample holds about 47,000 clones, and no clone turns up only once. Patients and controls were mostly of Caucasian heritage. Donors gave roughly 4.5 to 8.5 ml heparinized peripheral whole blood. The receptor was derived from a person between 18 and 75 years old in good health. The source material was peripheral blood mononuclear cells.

The CDR3 is CASSGPGGRTGELFF. CDR3 DNA, as far as it was read: TGTGCCAGCAGCGGGCCGGGGGGGCGGACCGGGGAG. The chain combines TRBV7-8 with TRBJ2-2; 8 bases align to TRBD2. The CDR3 end falls 3 residues outside the read, so it is completed with the germline J gene. The germline gives CDR1 SGHVS, CDR2 FQNEAQ. The V and J ends lost 5 bases and 5 bases, in that order; junction bases with no gene match: 7. The CDR3 contains 15 residues.